Below, one T cell receptor (beta chain) is given with its context. This clone was picked up a small number of times. It has no known antigen specificity. It has no much larger one-base neighbor in the sample; base qualities were not kept. The record originates from a study of T cell changes during pregnancy in multiple sclerosis (dated by TCRdb to about 2019). Study-wide context: In women with multiple sclerosis, the researchers looked at how the T cell repertoire shifted as pregnancy progressed.

Libraries came from the immunoSEQ multiplex PCR assay. What TCRdb holds here is the immuneACCESS table cut down to in-frame rearrangements. Part of the clones is not present; checked against another copy, under half of the missing clones reflect an unresolved V gene, and the others are unexplained. The table for this sample lists about 36,000 clones; about 92% of them were counted only once. The top ten constitute 0.45% to 0.5% of the sample. Cut back by 4 bases and 4 bases, the V and J ends lie 13 bases apart. Including the terminal cysteine and phenylalanine, the CDR3 comprises 14 residues. Only the CDR3 DNA is retained, 42 bases long and in frame from the first base. The CDR1 and CDR2 encoded by the germline V gene are SGHTA and FQGNSA.

This TCR derives from a female donor with multiple sclerosis, enrolled in a pregnancy study. The source was CD4+ T cells from peripheral blood mononuclear cells, collected after pregnancy. Recombination linked TRBV7-2 to TRBJ1-1; no confident D gene assignment can be made. CDR3 loop: CASSSGSTTTEAFF. The nucleotide sequence is given as TGTGCCAGCAGCTCCGGGTCGACGACCACTGAAGCTTTCTTT.